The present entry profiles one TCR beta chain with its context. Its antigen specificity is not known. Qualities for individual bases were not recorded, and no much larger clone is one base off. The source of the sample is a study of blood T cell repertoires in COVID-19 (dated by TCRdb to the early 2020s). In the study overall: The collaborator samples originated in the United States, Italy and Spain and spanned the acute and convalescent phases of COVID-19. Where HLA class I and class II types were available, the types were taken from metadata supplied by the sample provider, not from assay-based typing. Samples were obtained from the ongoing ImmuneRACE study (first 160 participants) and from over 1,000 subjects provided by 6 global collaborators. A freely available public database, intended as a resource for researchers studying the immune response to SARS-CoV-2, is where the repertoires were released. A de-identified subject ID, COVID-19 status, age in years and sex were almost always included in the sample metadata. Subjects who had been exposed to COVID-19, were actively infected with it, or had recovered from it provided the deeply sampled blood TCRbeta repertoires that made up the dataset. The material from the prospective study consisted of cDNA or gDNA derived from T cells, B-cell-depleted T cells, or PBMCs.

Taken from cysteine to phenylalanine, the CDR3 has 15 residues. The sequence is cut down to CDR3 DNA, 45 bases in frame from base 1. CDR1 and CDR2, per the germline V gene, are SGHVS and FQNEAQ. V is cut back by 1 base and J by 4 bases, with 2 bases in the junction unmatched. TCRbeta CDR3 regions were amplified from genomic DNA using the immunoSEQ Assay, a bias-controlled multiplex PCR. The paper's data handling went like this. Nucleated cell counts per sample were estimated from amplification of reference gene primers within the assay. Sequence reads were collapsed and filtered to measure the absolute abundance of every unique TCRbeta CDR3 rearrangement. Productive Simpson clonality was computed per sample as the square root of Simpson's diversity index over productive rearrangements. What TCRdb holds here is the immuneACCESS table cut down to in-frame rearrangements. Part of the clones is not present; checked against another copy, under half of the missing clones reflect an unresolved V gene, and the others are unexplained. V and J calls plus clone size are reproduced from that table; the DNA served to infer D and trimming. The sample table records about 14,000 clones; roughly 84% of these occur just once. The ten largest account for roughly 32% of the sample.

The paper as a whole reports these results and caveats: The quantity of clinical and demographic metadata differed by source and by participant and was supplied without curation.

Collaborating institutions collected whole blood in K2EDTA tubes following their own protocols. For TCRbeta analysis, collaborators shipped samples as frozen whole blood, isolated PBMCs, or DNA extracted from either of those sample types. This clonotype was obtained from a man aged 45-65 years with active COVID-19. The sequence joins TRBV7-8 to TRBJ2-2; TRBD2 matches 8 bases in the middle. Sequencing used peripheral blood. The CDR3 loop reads CASSLDSGGTGELFF. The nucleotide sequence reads TGTGCCAGCAGCTTAGACAGCGGGGGCACCGGGGAGCTGTTTTTT.